These T cell receptor beta chains were read from a single sample in a study of somatic mutations in cytotoxic T cells in rheumatoid arthritis. Data came from immunoSEQ multiplex PCR; TCRdb stores just in-frame clones and leaves some out. The profile covers 15,000 to 20,000 clones, with less than 85% appearing a single time and over 20% taken by the ten largest. Sequencing was performed on CD8+ T cells sorted from blood. These receptors all come from a woman aged 60-75 years in good health. The CDR3 runs from the conserved cysteine through the conserved F or W. The D gene is left open where the match is weak. Clone size is not always given. Where it is, it says once, few, many or a class for expanded clones.

J,V,size,D,DNA,CDR3
TRBJ1-4,TRBV27,-,-,TGTGCCAGCAGCCCCAGTGGGGTAACTAATGAAAAACTGTTTTTT,CASSPSGVTNEKLFF
TRBJ1-2,TRBV27,once,TRBD1,TGTGCCAGCAGTCTGACAGGGTACCATGGCTACACCTTC,CASSLTGYHGYTF
TRBJ1-1,TRBV25-1,-,-,TGTGCCAGCAGTGAATTGTACGGTAACACTGAAGCTTTCTTT,CASSELYGNTEAFF
TRBJ2-7,TRBV5-6,-,-,TGTGCCAGCAGCTTGGGCAGGAGGGACGGGAGCTACGAGCAGTACTTC,CASSLGRRDGSYEQYF
TRBJ2-6,TRBV14,-,-,TGTGCCAGCAGCCAAGGCAGGGGTCTAGGGGCCAACGTCCTGACTTTC,CASSQGRGLGANVLTF
TRBJ1-1,TRBV19,-,-,TGTGCCAGTGCCCGGGAGCCCACTGAAGCTTTCTTT,CASAREPTEAFF
TRBJ1-4,TRBV25-1,-,-,TGTGCCAGCAGTGATCGGGACCCTAATGAAAAACTGTTTTTT,CASSDRDPNEKLFF
TRBJ2-7,TRBV7-9,-,-,TGTGCCAGCAGCTTGCAGAGCTCCTACGAGCAGTACTTC,CASSLQSSYEQYF
TRBJ2-7,TRBV7-8,-,-,TGTGCCAGCAGCCCTACGGATTCCTACGAGCAGTACTTC,CASSPTDSYEQYF
TRBJ1-4,TRBV7-6,once,-,TGTGCCAGCAGCTCCCGACGGGCAACTAATGAAAAACTGTTTTTT,CASSSRRATNEKLFF